Sequencing of this TCR beta chain was carried out in a study of OX40 agonist ivuxolimab in advanced cancers. As for the study in general: 40% to 50% of patients had received prior checkpoint inhibitor therapy. Overall study findings and caveats: CD4+ and CD8+ T cells in blood underwent clonal expansion by week 6 at 0.1 to 3.0 mg/kg.

Measured with immunoSEQ multiplex PCR; TCRdb has only the in-frame clones, and not every one. The sample comprises approximately 80,000 clones, 91% of which are singletons, and almost 8.5% rests with the top ten. A remark on this clone: Its antigen is not known.

Per germline, CDR1 SEHNR and CDR2 FQNEAQ (reference sequence). The germline V and J ends were trimmed by 2 bases and 8 bases, with 4 bases remaining between them. This CDR3 has 11 amino acids. The chain combines TRBV7-9 with TRBJ2-1; the D is unclear. The TCR was taken from an adult with an advanced solid tumor such as melanoma, head and neck, liver or kidney cancer. The sequenced sample was CD4+ or CD8+ T cells sorted from blood, obtained in a trial of the OX40 agonist ivuxolimab. CDR3 region: CASSLSYEQFF. CDR3 DNA sequence: TGTGCCAGCAGCTTATCCTATGAGCAGTTCTTC.